The T cell receptor (beta chain) under discussion was sequenced for a study of early T cells in non-severe SARS-CoV-2 infection. Study overall: Sequencing of unsorted whole blood was done on bulk RNA, leaving chains unpaired. Whole-study findings and limits: Reliance on VDJdb matching favored anti-spike CD8 responses; private and CD4 specificities were missed.

Individual cDNA molecules were tagged with unique molecular identifiers. TCRdb re-derived calls from the 5' RACE reads in MiXCR, one entry per CDR3 protein. The sample records fewer than 65,000 distinct CDR3 sequences, more than 9% being singletons. The CDR3 length is 13 residues. V dropped 2 bases and J dropped 7 bases, with 12 bases sitting between them. CDR1 and CDR2 from the germline V gene are SGHKS and YYEKEE (reference sequence). This clonotype was found a few times. Its target is unknown. This clonotype was obtained from an adult who was a healthcare worker with PCR-confirmed SARS-CoV-2 infection or an uninfected control (not recorded which). The V call is TRBV5-5, the J call TRBJ1-1, with D perhaps TRBD1 (6 bases). Sequences were obtained from whole blood. In DNA, the CDR3 is TGTGCCAGCAGCTTCCCACAGGGCATTGAAGCTTTCTTT. It encodes CASSFPQGIEAFF.